This passage covers 30 T cell receptor beta chains from one sample sequenced in a study of T cells after yellow fever vaccination. TCRdb reprocessed the 5' RACE reads with MiXCR, giving one entry per CDR3 protein. The repertoire holds about 69,000 distinct CDR3 sequences, with approximately 6.2% as singletons. The sample in question was CD4+ T cells sorted from PBMCs, obtained less than 16 days after the first yellow fever vaccination. Every receptor here comes from a man younger than 30 who received the YFV17D yellow fever vaccine.

Comments on this clonotype: A much larger clone lies one base from this, so it may be a read error. The rearrangement uses TRBV5-6 and TRBJ1-6; D not resolved. Germline V CDR1 and CDR2: SGHDT, YYEEEE. The CDR3 has 14 residues. Between the trimmed V and J ends, which lost 0 bases and 9 bases, there was a span of 10 bases. The CDR3 sequence: CASSLGLGCSPLHF. The CDR3 DNA follows: TGTGCCAGCAGCTTGGGTCTTGGGTGTTCACCCCTCCACTTT.

This clonotype has ten or more counts. The rearrangement links TRBV29-1 to TRBJ2-3, with 8 bases that match TRBD2. Per the germline V gene, CDR1 is SQVTM and CDR2 is ANQGSEA. The ends lost 6 bases at V and 0 bases at J; junction bases unmatched: 5. This CDR3 contains 14 residues. CDR3 in DNA: TGCAGCGTGGCGGGGGGAACTAGCACAGATACGCAGTATTTT. This translates into CSVAGGTSTDTQYF.

This clonotype was recorded many times. This rearrangement joins TRBV19 to TRBJ2-1, with 10 bases lining up with TRBD2. With 10 bases clipped from V and 0 bases from J, the junction kept 9 bases outside the gene matches. The germline gives CDR1 LNHDA, CDR2 SQIVND (reference sequence). This CDR3 is 16 amino acids long. The CDR3 DNA is TGTGCCACCATACACTCTAGCGGGGGCTCCTACAATGAGCAGTTCTTC. This gives the protein CATIHSSGGSYNEQFF.

The table lists this clonotype with many counts. J is TRBJ2-2 and V is TRBV5-1, with D perhaps assigned TRBD1 or TRBD2 (5 bases each). There are 14 residues in the CDR3. V dropped 1 base and J dropped 5 bases, with 9 bases sitting between them. Germline loops: CDR1 SGHRS, CDR2 YFSETQ. CDR3 loop: CASSLQGGTGELFF. The CDR3 DNA reads as TGCGCCAGCAGCTTGCAGGGCGGGACCGGGGAGCTGTTTTTT.

This clonotype has at least ten counts. This chain joins TRBV5-5 and TRBJ2-3, with D hard to call. Trimming took 2 bases from V and 6 from J, leaving 7 bases between them. CDR3 length equals 12 residues. Germline CDR1 is SGHKS and CDR2 is YYEKEE (reference sequence). In DNA form, the CDR3 reads TGTGCCAGCAGCTTCCCTCTGGATACGCAGTATTTT. This translates into CASSFPLDTQYF.

This clonotype was seen repeatedly, ten times or more. V and J are TRBV2 and TRBJ1-1; tentatively, D is TRBD1 (5 bases). Germline V gives CDR1 SNHLY, CDR2 FYNNEI. V shed 4 bases and J shed 10 bases, with 16 bases lying between them. The CDR3 length is 13 residues. CDR3 residues: CASSGGGTFAAFF. In DNA form, the CDR3 reads TGTGCCAGCAGTGGGGGCGGGACCTTTGCAGCTTTCTTT.

This clonotype was seen many times. V usage is TRBV2 and J usage is TRBJ2-1, with TRBD1 matching over 9 bases. Germline values: CDR1 SNHLY, CDR2 FYNNEI. The junction had 7 bases not matched to a gene; V was cut back by 8 bases and J by 5 bases. The CDR3 totals 14 residues. In DNA form, the CDR3 reads TGTGCCAGCCGGACAGGGGTTTCGGACAATGAGCAGTTCTTC. Translating it yields CASRTGVSDNEQFF.

This clonotype showed up many times. The chain is built from TRBV2 and TRBJ2-3; no definite D call. The CDR3 sequence is 12 residues long. The V gene lost 3 bases and the J gene lost 8 bases, with 9 bases spanning the gap. CDR1 and CDR2 (germline): SNHLY, FYNNEI. The CDR3 loop is CASSDPSGTQYF. The CDR3 bases are TGTGCCAGCAGTGACCCCAGTGGTACGCAGTATTTT.

This chain joins TRBV7-2 and TRBJ2-3; TRBD2 aligns across 11 bases. With V trimmed by 5 bases and J by 6 bases, 10 bases remained unmatched. The germline V gene has CDR1 SGHTA and CDR2 FQGNSA. The CDR3 length is 16 residues. The DNA of the CDR3 is TGTGCCAGCAGCCTACGACTAGCGGGAACCTGGGATACGCAGTATTTT. Translated, it gives CASSLRLAGTWDTQYF.

The J gene is TRBJ2-2, the V gene TRBV2; D may be TRBD2 (6 bases). The V end was cut by 11 bases, the J end by 4 bases, with 29 bases between. CDR1 SNHLY and CDR2 FYNNEI come from the germline V gene. The CDR3 consists of 18 residues. The CDR3 DNA is TGTGCCTTCTGTTTAGGTGGAGGGTCCGTTCTGATCACCGGGGAGCTGTTTTTT. Translating gives CAFCLGGGSVLITGELFF.

This clonotype has ten or more counts. This chain connects TRBV20-1 to TRBJ1-2; possibly TRBD1 for D (5 bases). This CDR3 region has 11 residues. Trimming left V 2 bases short and J 7 bases short, with 8 bases between. Per germline, CDR1 DFQATT and CDR2 SNEGSKA (reference sequence). The CDR3 here is CSARQGRGYTF. In nucleotides, the CDR3 is TGCAGTGCTAGACAGGGACGTGGCTACACCTTC.

This clonotype was counted at least ten times. The chain uses TRBV30 and TRBJ1-4; D unresolved. V was trimmed by 3 bases and J by 8 bases, leaving 13 bases between them. CDR3 length equals 13 residues. Germline CDR1 reads GTSNPN; CDR2 reads SVGIG (reference sequence). CDR3 DNA sequence: TGTGCCTGGAGCGAACGAGTAGGGGAAAAACTGTTTTTT. It translates to CAWSERVGEKLFF.

This clonotype was seen at least ten times. The genes are TRBV7-9 and TRBJ2-2; the D is unclear. CDR3 length: 17 residues. Germline values: CDR1 SEHNR, CDR2 FQNEAQ (reference sequence). V lost 2 bases and J 8 bases, leaving 21 bases between the germline ends. The CDR3 DNA is TGTGCCAGCAGCTTAATGTCCACAGTGGCCGGCGGAGGGGAGCTGTTTTTT. It is translated as CASSLMSTVAGGGELFF.

This clonotype showed up many times. The rearrangement joins TRBV12-5 to TRBJ1-5, with a weak D call TRBD1 (5 bases). The CDR3 runs 12 residues. Trimming removed 4 bases at V and 10 bases at J, with 11 bases between. Looked up from germline, CDR1 is LGHNT and CDR2 is FRNRAP. The CDR3 DNA is TGTGCTAGTGGTTCAGGGTTGGGACCCCAGCATTTT. Translating gives CASGSGLGPQHF. Looking up the rest from reference TRBV12-5 and TRBJ1-5 gives the full variable domain: DARVTQTPRHKVTEMGQEVTMRCQPILGHNTVFWYRQTMMQGLELLAYFRNRAPLDDSGMPKDRFSAEMPDATLATLKIQPSEPRDSAVYFCASGSGLGPQHFGDGTRLSIL.

This clonotype has more than one count but fewer than ten. A much bigger clone sits one base away, suggesting this may be a read error. This chain connects TRBV5-6 to TRBJ2-3; 10 bases fit TRBD2. This CDR3 comprises 16 residues. CDR1 and CDR2 (germline): SGHDT, YYEEEE. In DNA, the CDR3 is TGTGTCAGCAGCATACGACTAGCGGGCAGCACAGATACGCAGTATTTT. This translates into CVSSIRLAGSTDTQYF.

This clonotype was counted many times. The gene calls are TRBV6-2 or TRBV6-3 and TRBJ2-6; no reliable D call. The germline V gene encodes CDR1 MNHEY and CDR2 SVGEGT. The CDR3 runs to 17 residues. Trimming removed 1 base from V and 0 bases from J, with 10 bases in between. CDR3 amino acids: CASSYLGPSSGANVLTF. The CDR3 region has the DNA TGTGCCAGCAGTTACTTAGGGCCGAGCTCTGGGGCCAACGTCCTGACTTTC.

This clonotype has at least ten counts. The rearrangement joins TRBV2 to TRBJ1-6; D remains ambiguous. CDR1 and CDR2 from the germline V gene are SNHLY and FYNNEI. V shed 4 bases and J shed 14 bases, with 6 bases lying between them. There are 10 residues in the CDR3. In DNA, the CDR3 is TGTGCCAGCAGTGTCGGGGCCCTCCACTTT. Protein sequence: CASSVGALHF.

In its sample, this clonotype was seen many times. The chain carries TRBV6-1 and TRBJ2-6, with D possibly being TRBD2 (5 bases). The germline gives CDR1 MNHNS, CDR2 SASEGT. The length of the CDR3 is 16 residues. Trimming took 10 bases from V and 0 from J, leaving 16 bases between them. The CDR3 sequence: CATRPLRDSGANVLTF. CDR3 in DNA: TGTGCCACCCGGCCTCTTCGGGACTCTGGGGCCAACGTCCTGACTTTC.

Many counts were recorded for this clonotype. The chain employs TRBV10-1 and TRBJ2-3, with 7 positions matching TRBD1. There are 13 residues in the CDR3. Trimming at V came to 5 bases and at J to 4 bases, leaving 3 bases not matched to a gene. The germline CDR1 and CDR2 sequences are WNHNN and SYGVQD (reference sequence). The CDR3 DNA reads as TGCGCCAGCAGTAAGGGGGCCTCAGATACGCAGTATTTT. It specifies CASSKGASDTQYF.

This clonotype was recorded once. Being one base from a much bigger clone, this may be a read error. The V and J genes are TRBV3-1 and TRBJ2-2, with a tentative D call TRBD1 (6 bases). Germline V gene lookup returns CDR1 LGHDT and CDR2 YNNKEL (reference sequence). This CDR3 region has 17 residues. This CDR3 is CATSQPTGSANTGELFF. The CDR3 DNA follows: TGTGCCACCAGCCAACCGACAGGATCGGCGAACACCGGGGAGCTGTTTTTT.

The rearrangement joins TRBV7-2 to TRBJ1-6, with D uncertain. Germline loops: CDR1 SGHTA, CDR2 FQGNSA. V shed 1 base and J shed 8 bases, with 0 bases lying between them. The CDR3 has 11 residues. CDR3 DNA: TGTGCCAGCAGCTTAGATTCACCCCTCCACTTT. Residues: CASSLDSPLHF.

This clonotype has only a few counts. The chain combines TRBV15 with TRBJ2-6; D not resolved. CDR3 length: 12 amino acids. Germline values: CDR1 LNHNV, CDR2 YYDKDF (reference sequence). Trimming took off 0 bases at V and 11 bases at J, with 5 bases between the two ends. CDR3 sequence reads: CATSRDFYVLTF. The CDR3 DNA follows: TGTGCCACCAGCAGAGACTTTTACGTCCTGACTTTC.

There are many counts of this clonotype. V and J are TRBV7-2 and TRBJ2-3, with TRBD1 matching 8 bases. The CDR3 runs to 16 residues. After removal of 0 bases from V and 1 base from J, the junction contained 3 bases not matched to a gene. Germline CDR1 and CDR2: SGHTA and FQGNSA. The CDR3 nucleotides read TGTGCCAGCAGCTTAGCGACAGGGGCGCGCACAGATACGCAGTATTTT. This sequence encodes CASSLATGARTDTQYF. Full variable domain (missing parts from reference TRBV7-2 and TRBJ2-3): GAGVSQSPSNKVTEKGKDVELRCDPISGHTALYWYRQSLGQGLEFLIYFQGNSAPDKSGLPSDRFSAERTGGSVSTLTIQRTQQEDSAVYLCASSLATGARTDTQYFGPGTRLTVL.

There are many counts of this clonotype. The CDR3 DNA sequence: TGCGCCAGCAGCGGCGACAGTGCGTGGAATTCACCCCTCCACTTT. Translating it yields CASSGDSAWNSPLHF. The chain combines TRBV5-1 with TRBJ1-6, with D perhaps matching TRBD1 (5 bases). CDR1 and CDR2 from the germline V gene are SGHRS and YFSETQ. The germline V and J ends were trimmed by 4 bases and 7 bases, with 15 bases remaining between them. This CDR3 comprises 15 residues.

This clonotype was counted many times. The chain recombines TRBV14 with TRBJ1-3, with TRBD1 matching 10 bases. The length of the CDR3 is 15 residues. V lost 5 bases, J lost 2 bases, and 3 bases stayed unmatched. Germline loops: CDR1 SGHDN, CDR2 FVKESK. The CDR3 bases are TGTGCCAGCAGCAGACAGGGGGCTGCTGGAAACACCATATATTTT. Amino acids: CASSRQGAAGNTIYF.

In this sample, this clonotype turned up many times. The chain combines TRBV7-2 with TRBJ2-1; unclear D gene. V dropped 1 base and J dropped 7 bases, with 5 bases sitting between them. The germline gives CDR1 SGHTA, CDR2 FQGNSA. This CDR3 is built from 12 residues. In DNA form, the CDR3 reads TGTGCCAGCAGCTTAGTTCCAAATGAGCAGTTCTTC. Translation: CASSLVPNEQFF.

This clonotype was observed many times. The chain employs TRBV7-9 and TRBJ2-5; 7 nucleotides agree with TRBD2. The CDR3 has 14 amino acids. Trimming removed 5 bases from V and 2 bases from J; junction bases left unmatched: 5. Germline CDR1 reads SEHNR; CDR2 reads FQNEAQ (reference sequence). The chain's CDR3 is CASSPGLTQETQYF. The CDR3 DNA reads TGTGCCAGCAGCCCGGGACTAACACAAGAGACCCAGTACTTC.

This clonotype appeared many times. The chain carries TRBV5-6 and TRBJ1-3; maybe TRBD1 (5 bases). The length of the CDR3 is 16 residues. CDR1 is SGHDT, CDR2 YYEEEE, per germline. V was trimmed by 4 bases and J by 0 bases, leaving 14 bases between them. CDR3 sequence: CASSLGLSLSGNTIYF. CDR3 nucleotides: TGTGCCAGCAGCCTGGGACTGTCCCTCTCTGGAAACACCATATATTTT.

At least ten counts were recorded for this clonotype. The CDR3 DNA reads TGTGCCAGCCTCGTGCACCTAGAGACGCATGCTTTCTTT. Its protein product is CASLVHLETHAFF. The chain carries TRBV2 and TRBJ1-1; D gene ambiguous. Germline loops: CDR1 SNHLY, CDR2 FYNNEI. Trimming shortened V by 8 bases and J by 11 bases, and 21 bases separated the two germline ends. This CDR3 has 13 amino acids.

This clonotype was seen more than once but under ten times. The chain couples TRBV20-1 to TRBJ2-1; 9 bases line up with TRBD2. This CDR3 contains 17 residues. J was trimmed by 1 base and V by 5 bases; bases with no gene match: 12. The germline V gene encodes CDR1 DFQATT and CDR2 SNEGSKA (reference sequence). The CDR3: CSAWPRGGASSYNEQFF. The DNA of the CDR3 is TGCAGTGCTTGGCCCCGCGGGGGGGCCAGTTCCTACAATGAGCAGTTCTTC.